Shown below are 5 T cell receptor beta chains from a single sample sequenced in a study of blood T cell repertoires in COVID-19. Assay used: immunoSEQ multiplex PCR; TCRdb lists only in-frame clones, some missing. In the table there are 90,000 to 120,000 clones, approximately 92% of which are singletons. The material sequenced was peripheral blood. These receptor sequences come from a man aged 70-80 years with acute or convalescent COVID-19.

The J gene is TRBJ2-1, the V gene TRBV11-2, with TRBD2 as a possible D gene (5 bases). In germline, CDR1 is SGHAT, CDR2 FQNNGV. This CDR3 has 16 amino acids. The ends were cut back, 1 base at V and 14 bases at J, with 24 bases in the middle. The DNA for the CDR3 is TGTGCCAGCAGCTTAGCCCCCCTTTCAACTAGTTTGTTTGAGTTCTTC. Its translation: CASSLAPLSTSLFEFF.

J is TRBJ2-7 and V is TRBV19, with D maybe TRBD2 (6 bases). Germline V gene data show CDR1 as LNHDA and CDR2 as SQIVND (reference sequence). V lost 5 bases and J 3 bases, leaving 20 bases between the germline ends. The CDR3 is 16 residues long. CDR3 bases: TGTGCCAGTAGTGCACCCGGGAGCGCCAGCTTCTACGAGCAGTACTTC. It encodes CASSAPGSASFYEQYF.

This clone came up once. This chain links TRBV29-1 with TRBJ2-7; 9 bases match TRBD2. CDR3 size: 14 residues. Losses at the gene ends were 3 bases for V and 2 bases for J; bases not matched to a gene: 5. Germline CDR1 and CDR2: SQVTM and ANQGSEA. CDR3 region: CSVEGLAGTYEQYF. CDR3 DNA: TGCAGCGTTGAGGGTCTAGCGGGAACCTACGAGCAGTACTTC.

In DNA form, the CDR3 reads TGTGCCAGCAGCTTGACAGGGGGCTATGGCTACACCTTC. Its protein is CASSLTGGYGYTF. This chain uses TRBV7-8 with TRBJ1-2; 9 bases agree with TRBD1. Germline assignment: CDR1 SGHVS and CDR2 FQNEAQ. The CDR3 extends over 13 amino acids. With 3 bases clipped from V and 4 bases from J, the junction kept 0 bases outside the gene matches.

This chain uses TRBV24-1 with TRBJ1-2, with D possibly being TRBD1 (5 bases). V was shortened by 2 bases and J by 2 bases, with 8 bases between the two germline ends. The CDR3 has 14 amino acids. From germline, CDR1 is KGHDR and CDR2 SFDVKD. CDR3 DNA: TGTGCCACCAGTGATTCGTGGACAAACTATGGCTACACCTTC. This encodes CATSDSWTNYGYTF.